A selection of T cell receptor beta chains follows, all from one sample in a study of blood T cell repertoires in COVID-19. The assay was immunoSEQ multiplex PCR, and TCRdb's table has in-frame clones only and misses some. The profile covers around 100,000 clones, with roughly 71% appearing a single time and about 6% taken by the ten largest. The specimen was peripheral blood. All receptors derive from a man older than 75 with acute or convalescent COVID-19. Each CDR3 is given with its conserved first and last residue. Only part of the rows carry a size: once, few, many, or a class if the clone is expanded.

j_gene: TRBJ2-5; v_gene: TRBV11-3; abundance: few; len: 13; CDR3aa: CASSVRAQETQYF
j_gene: TRBJ1-1; v_gene: TRBV10-2; abundance: -; len: 13; CDR3aa: CASSELSNTEAFF
j_gene: TRBJ2-2; v_gene: TRBV4-2; abundance: few; len: 14; CDR3aa: CASMTGWNTGELFF
j_gene: TRBJ2-2; v_gene: TRBV27; abundance: -; len: 15; CDR3aa: CASSQDRMNTGELFF
j_gene: TRBJ2-1; v_gene: TRBV6-4; abundance: -; len: 15; CDR3aa: CASSLTSNPNNEQFF
j_gene: TRBJ2-3; v_gene: TRBV12-5; abundance: -; len: 18; CDR3aa: CASGLVRLAGGGSDTQYF
j_gene: TRBJ2-5; v_gene: TRBV15; abundance: -; len: 15; CDR3aa: CATSREPGRGETQYF
j_gene: TRBJ2-3; v_gene: TRBV9; abundance: -; len: 13; CDR3aa: CASSAGETDTQYF
j_gene: TRBJ2-1; v_gene: TRBV24-1; abundance: -; len: 15; CDR3aa: CATSDAGLVYNEQFF
j_gene: TRBJ2-1; v_gene: TRBV5-1; abundance: -; len: 16; CDR3aa: CASSLGSSGSHNEQFF
j_gene: TRBJ1-4; v_gene: TRBV7-2; abundance: -; len: 15; CDR3aa: CASSQGQGGGEKLFF
j_gene: TRBJ2-5; v_gene: TRBV9; abundance: -; len: 15; CDR3aa: CASSPRQGALETQYF
j_gene: TRBJ2-3; v_gene: TRBV18; abundance: few; len: 14; CDR3aa: CASAYGVSTDTQYF
j_gene: TRBJ1-1; v_gene: TRBV5-1; abundance: once; len: 14; CDR3aa: CASSPRTANTEAFF
j_gene: TRBJ1-6; v_gene: TRBV19; abundance: -; len: 14; CDR3aa: CASSMYSENSPLHF
j_gene: TRBJ2-3; v_gene: TRBV9; abundance: -; len: 15; CDR3aa: CASSPRREPTDTQYF
j_gene: TRBJ1-4; v_gene: TRBV25-1; abundance: -; len: 14; CDR3aa: CASSRGGDNEKLFF
j_gene: TRBJ2-7; v_gene: TRBV5-1; abundance: -; len: 17; CDR3aa: CASSHGRGQGRSYEQYF
j_gene: TRBJ2-1; v_gene: TRBV28; abundance: -; len: 12; CDR3aa: CASTNRADEQFF